Listed below are T cell receptor beta chains from one sample, sequenced in a study of T cell responses to AZD1222 COVID-19 vaccine. Using immunoSEQ multiplex PCR, the repertoire was profiled, and TCRdb retains in-frame clones only, with some absent. The sample lists 140,000 to 150,000 clones; roughly 90% were seen once. The sample was peripheral blood, taken 28 days after the second AZD1222 dose. The receptors were gathered from an adult who received the AZD1222 COVID-19 vaccine. CDR3s include the opening cysteine and the closing phenylalanine or tryptophan.

j_call v_call cdr3_aa
TRBJ1-5 TRBV15 CATSSSRDYSNQPQHF
TRBJ1-5 TRBV2 CASSDEGFNQPQHF
TRBJ1-5 TRBV28 CASSLGQGINQPQHF
TRBJ1-4 TRBV5-8 CASSSRTGIRGKLFF
TRBJ1-5 TRBV29-1 CSVVTGNQPQHF
TRBJ2-5 TRBV10-3 CAISEQGPETQYF
TRBJ1-2 TRBV12-3/TRBV12-4 CASNGQGNYGYTF
TRBJ2-6 TRBV28 CASSQTSGANVLTF
TRBJ1-2 TRBV18 CASSPQGVGNYGYTF
TRBJ2-3 TRBV5-1 CASSLLAGGRTDTQYF
TRBJ2-1 TRBV24-1 CATSGSGSYNEQFF
TRBJ1-2 TRBV28 CASSLRQGGGYTF
TRBJ1-1 TRBV18 CASSPGTQERGAFF
TRBJ2-5 TRBV10-3 CAISGAFQETQYF
TRBJ2-7 TRBV10-3 CAIRETGAYEQYF
TRBJ1-1 TRBV30 CAWSVRTGGSEAFF
TRBJ1-5 TRBV10-3 CAISGTEKNQPQHF
TRBJ1-2 TRBV5-1 CASSLDDATTF
TRBJ1-5 TRBV27 CASQGQPNQPQHF
TRBJ2-7 TRBV16 CASSQFQAKLSYEQYF
TRBJ2-1 TRBV4-1 CASSPYMTGGNEQFF
TRBJ1-5 TRBV27 CASRTRGDGNQPQHF
TRBJ1-5 TRBV30 CAWSRGKADQPQHF
TRBJ2-7 TRBV24-1 CATSPPPGQGAYEQYF
TRBJ1-2 TRBV5-5 CASSPGGPVFNYGYTF
TRBJ2-7 TRBV2 CASSETGTSSYEQYF
TRBJ1-2 TRBV7-2 CASSLTPLGDRGGGYTF
TRBJ2-1 TRBV30 CAWDRTGGDGEQFF
TRBJ2-2 TRBV28 CASSNPGTHFAGELFF
TRBJ2-3 TRBV4-3 CASSQDPGQGADTQYF
TRBJ1-2 TRBV23-1 CASRGQGYYGYTF
TRBJ1-1 TRBV28 CASTMTDTEAFF
TRBJ1-6 TRBV2 CASSGGQGRNSPLHF
TRBJ1-2 TRBV10-2 CASRDQEQGFNYGYTF
TRBJ2-1 TRBV29-1 CSVAQGVPYNEQFF
TRBJ2-1 TRBV7-9 CASSPTSGSRNEQFF
TRBJ2-1 TRBV6-5 CASTLGRGSYNEQFF
TRBJ2-5 TRBV24-1 CATSELAGGRETQYF
TRBJ1-5 TRBV4-3 CASSYNHRTTGQPQHF
TRBJ2-1 TRBV4-1 CASSQPWTSELGSYNEQFF
TRBJ1-3 TRBV24-1 CATSDATVSGNTIYF
TRBJ1-2 TRBV6-5 CASSYLVGNYGYTF
TRBJ2-5 TRBV28 CASSEGQYQETQYF
TRBJ2-5 TRBV2 CASSPEIFQETQYF
TRBJ1-4 TRBV9 CASSLRRGASEKLFF
TRBJ2-7 TRBV9 CASSAGTSGTYEQYF
TRBJ2-4 TRBV28 CASSLLYRDRGRTAKNIQYF
TRBJ2-2 TRBV24-1 CATSDFRDYTGELFF
TRBJ1-2 TRBV30 CAWSPDRENHYGYTF
TRBJ1-5 TRBV6-1 CASSELQGYSNQPQHF
TRBJ1-1 TRBV27 CASSPDRVTEAFF
TRBJ2-1 TRBV5-1 CASSFTPLSGGSYNEQFF
TRBJ1-5 TRBV28 CASSPKGRAVRNQPQHF
TRBJ1-2 TRBV18 CASSSGTDYGYTF
TRBJ1-2 TRBV30 CATEILDSYGYTF
TRBJ1-5 TRBV28 CASSFRGSLQPQHF
TRBJ1-3 TRBV30 CAWTWGAGNTIYF
TRBJ2-7 TRBV11-3 CASSFGGSYEQYF
TRBJ1-1 TRBV24-1 CATSDTPPREDTEAFF
TRBJ1-1 TRBV7-2 CASSPSATLNTEAFF